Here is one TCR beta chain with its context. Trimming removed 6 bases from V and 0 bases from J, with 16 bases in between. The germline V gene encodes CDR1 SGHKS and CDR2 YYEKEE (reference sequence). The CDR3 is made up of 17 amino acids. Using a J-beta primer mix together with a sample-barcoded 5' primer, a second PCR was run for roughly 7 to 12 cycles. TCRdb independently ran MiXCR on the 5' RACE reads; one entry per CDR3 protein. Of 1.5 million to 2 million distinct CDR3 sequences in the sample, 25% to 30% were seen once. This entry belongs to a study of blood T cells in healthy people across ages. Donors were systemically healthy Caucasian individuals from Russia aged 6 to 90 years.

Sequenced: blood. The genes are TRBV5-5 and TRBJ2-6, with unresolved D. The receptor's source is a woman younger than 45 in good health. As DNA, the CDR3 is TGTGCCAGCACCCCCTCGTTGGGGTCCTCTGGGGCCAACGTCCTGACTTTC. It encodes CASTPSLGSSGANVLTF.